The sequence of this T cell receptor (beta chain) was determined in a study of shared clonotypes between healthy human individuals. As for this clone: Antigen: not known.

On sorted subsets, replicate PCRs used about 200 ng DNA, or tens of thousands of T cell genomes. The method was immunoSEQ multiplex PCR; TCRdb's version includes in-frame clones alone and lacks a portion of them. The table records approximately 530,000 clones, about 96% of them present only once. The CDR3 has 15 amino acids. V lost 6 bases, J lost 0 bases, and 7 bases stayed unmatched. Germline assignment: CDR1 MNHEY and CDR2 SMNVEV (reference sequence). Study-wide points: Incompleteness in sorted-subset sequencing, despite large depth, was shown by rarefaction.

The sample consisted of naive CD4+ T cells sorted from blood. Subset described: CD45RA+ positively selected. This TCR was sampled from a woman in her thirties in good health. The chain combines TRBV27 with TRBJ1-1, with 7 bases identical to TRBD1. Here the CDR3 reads CASSQQGSMNTEAFF. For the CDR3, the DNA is TGTGCCAGCAGCCAACAGGGGTCCATGAACACTGAAGCTTTCTTT.